Listed below are T cell receptor beta chains from one sample, sequenced in a study of CXCR3-negative and CXCR3-positive naive CD8 T cells. TCRdb reprocessed the 5' RACE reads; each CDR3 protein has one entry and no DNA is given. The sample table includes 65,000 to 75,000 distinct CDR3 sequences. Specimen: naive CXCR3+ CD8+ T cells from blood. The receptors were sampled from a human donor in good health. Some clones in this sample may be carry-over from other donors' samples. Both conserved end residues are part of each CDR3. Fields, in order: V gene, J gene, CDR3 protein.

TRBV7-9,TRBJ2-3,CASSLFPRSTDTQYF
TRBV7-2,TRBJ1-1,CASSLGAGAFTEAFF
TRBV7-9,TRBJ2-7,CASSAGDRGRYEQYF
TRBV7-9,TRBJ1-2,CASSSDGFPYGYTF
TRBV12-3/TRBV12-4,TRBJ2-7,CASRAGGHEQYF
TRBV6-5,TRBJ2-3,CASSYSQASGGFTDTQYF
TRBV27,TRBJ2-5,CASRGEAGETQYF
TRBV12-3/TRBV12-4,TRBJ2-2,CASLGNTGELFF
TRBV21-1,TRBJ2-5,CARSDRNKETQYF
TRBV6-5,TRBJ1-2,CASSYSSRGHGYTF
TRBV6-2/TRBV6-3,TRBJ2-2,CATKTRDRGRTGELFF
TRBV20-1,TRBJ2-2,CSARDLGQGTGELFF
TRBV28,TRBJ2-3,CASSRAASGADTQYF
TRBV20-1,TRBJ2-1,CSAASTGLLYNEQFF
TRBV6-2/TRBV6-3,TRBJ2-1,CASSYFRDRDYNEQFF
TRBV5-1,TRBJ2-1,CASSLRIGGYNEQFF
TRBV20-1,TRBJ1-3,CSALQAHSGNTIYF
TRBV19,TRBJ2-2,CASRTPLAYTGELFF
TRBV21-1,TRBJ1-5,CASSTEYSNQPQHF
TRBV5-1,TRBJ2-7,CASSSPGQPSRSSYEQYF
TRBV15,TRBJ2-7,CATSRDGITAAYEQYF
TRBV28,TRBJ2-5,CATSGTSGAYQETQYF
TRBV10-3,TRBJ1-3,CAIRTSDSSGNTIYF
TRBV4-2,TRBJ2-7,CASSPRWAESYEQYF
TRBV4-2,TRBJ2-1,CASSQDSLKQFF
TRBV7-9,TRBJ2-1,CASSLVGRASGGPYNEQFF
TRBV5-5,TRBJ2-7,CASSSGLDAYEQYF
TRBV11-1,TRBJ2-2,CASSLNRDGERTGELFF
TRBV7-2,TRBJ2-7,CASSLWVGAAYEQYF
TRBV14,TRBJ2-7,CASSQVRGGSYEQYF
TRBV29-1,TRBJ2-7,CSVELGDRANYEQYF
TRBV27,TRBJ2-7,CASSFSLAPYEQYF
TRBV7-9,TRBJ2-5,CASSLTSGGATETQYF
TRBV27,TRBJ2-1,CASSLWAGNEQFF
TRBV11-3,TRBJ2-3,CASGTSGGATDTQYF
TRBV12-3/TRBV12-4,TRBJ1-3,CASSLALGGGGNTIYF
TRBV7-9,TRBJ2-7,CASSPSASYEQYF
TRBV20-1,TRBJ2-7,CSARDFRRETYEQYF
TRBV4-3,TRBJ2-7,CASSQAAGGYEQYF
TRBV9,TRBJ1-1,CASSVGQGGSEAFF
TRBV4-3,TRBJ2-3,CASSQDDIDLADTQYF
TRBV6-5,TRBJ1-1,CASTPGTPGSEAFF
TRBV7-2,TRBJ2-5,CASSWVLAGGRETQYF
TRBV28,TRBJ2-1,CASIKGLLNEQFF
TRBV7-9,TRBJ2-7,CASSLIFGGGLSYEQYF
TRBV7-9,TRBJ2-1,CASSWGEWQFF
TRBV28,TRBJ2-6,CASSLTDPGANVLTF
TRBV5-1,TRBJ2-1,CASSTGQDSYNEQFF
TRBV12-3/TRBV12-4,TRBJ2-5,CASSLWGRKETQYF
TRBV12-3/TRBV12-4,TRBJ2-1,CASSFDRAFEQFF